These 7 T cell receptor beta chains share one sample of origin, sequenced in a study of blood T cell repertoires in COVID-19. Method: immunoSEQ multiplex PCR; TCRdb's copy keeps in-frame clones and lacks some. Of approximately 82,000 clones listed, roughly 80% are singletons. Sample: peripheral blood. The source is a woman aged 70-85 years with acute or convalescent COVID-19.

V usage is TRBV25-1 and J usage is TRBJ2-5, with D uncertain. This CDR3 is 10 amino acids long. Germline CDR1 MGHDK, CDR2 SYGVNS. V was cut by 9 bases and J by 3 bases, with 5 bases left in between. The CDR3 spells CASVEETQYF. CDR3 DNA sequence: TGTGCCAGTGTAGAAGAGACCCAGTACTTC.

This chain joins TRBV4-1 and TRBJ2-2; tentatively, D is TRBD2 (6 bases). The germline V and J ends were trimmed by 4 bases and 7 bases, with 22 bases remaining between them. CDR3 length: 17 amino acids. Germline V gene data show CDR1 as MGHRA and CDR2 as YSYEKL. The CDR3 bases are TGCGCCAGCAGCCTCGAAGTGGTGGCGGGACCTGGCGGGGAGCTGTTTTTT. It yields the protein CASSLEVVAGPGGELFF.

The chain couples TRBV6-4 to TRBJ2-6; D ambiguous. The CDR3 is 15 amino acids. Trimming took off 7 bases at V and 0 bases at J, with 10 bases between the two ends. Germline lookup yields CDR1 MRHNA and CDR2 SNTAGT. The CDR3 loop is CASKPLASGANVLTF. The CDR3 DNA follows: TGTGCCAGCAAACCCTTAGCCTCTGGGGCCAACGTCCTGACTTTC.

This clone has a handful of counts. The chain carries TRBV6-6 and TRBJ1-5; maybe TRBD1 (6 bases). Germline V gene lookup returns CDR1 MNHNY and CDR2 SVGAGI (reference sequence). The CDR3 is 13 amino acids. V shed 10 bases and J shed 0 bases, with 10 bases lying between them. The CDR3 protein is CAIRQDSNQPQHF. CDR3 DNA: TGTGCCATCCGACAGGATAGCAATCAGCCCCAGCATTTT.

This clone was seen only a few times. This rearrangement joins TRBV5-1 to TRBJ2-3; TRBD1 matches at 7 bases. V trimming: 6 bases; J trimming: 3 bases; junction bases outside the gene matches: 7. Germline V gives CDR1 SGHRS, CDR2 YFSETQ. There are 14 residues in the CDR3. CDR3: CASKPGQQTDTQYF. For the CDR3, the DNA is TGCGCCAGCAAACCGGGACAGCAAACAGATACGCAGTATTTT.

This sequence joins TRBV19 and TRBJ2-5; D might be TRBD2 (5 bases). V lost 2 bases, J lost 5 bases, and 12 bases lay in between. Germline V CDR1 and CDR2: LNHDA, SQIVND (reference sequence). This CDR3 is built from 14 residues. The CDR3 nucleotides read TGTGCCAGTAGTATAAGCGGCCCAAGTGAGACCCAGTACTTC. Amino acid sequence: CASSISGPSETQYF.

In this sample, this clone turned up a few times. The rearrangement joins TRBV7-3 to TRBJ2-1; 9 bases are a match to TRBD2. This CDR3 is built from 24 residues. Germline CDR1 reads SGHTA; CDR2 reads FQGTGA. The V gene end was trimmed by 1 base and the J gene end by 2 bases; junction bases not matched to a gene: 27. The CDR3 bases are TGTGCCAGCAGCTTAAGGGAGCAGAAACCTTATAACCGCGGTGAGCGGGAGGCCTACAATGAGCAGTTCTTC. This encodes CASSLREQKPYNRGEREAYNEQFF. The full variable domain, completed using reference TRBV7-3 and TRBJ2-1, is GAGVSQTPSNKVTEKGKYVELRCDPISGHTALYWYRQSLGQGPEFLIYFQGTGAADDSGLPNDRFFAVRPEGSVSTLKIQRTERGDSAVYLCASSLREQKPYNRGEREAYNEQFFGPGTRLTVL.